This TCR beta chain was found in a study of blood T cell repertoires in COVID-19. Study context: Sources were T cells, B-cell-depleted T cells, or PBMCs; the material itself was cDNA or gDNA.

The assay was immunoSEQ multiplex PCR, and TCRdb's table has in-frame clones only and misses some. The sample has 140,000 or so clones; approximately 80% are singletons. The CDR3 covers 13 residues. Trimming removed 5 bases from V and 5 bases from J, with 12 bases in between. This TCR was sampled from a man aged 65 to 85 who had recovered from COVID-19. The chain couples TRBV12-3 or TRBV12-4 to TRBJ2-5; D possibly corresponds to TRBD2 (5 bases). The sample taken for sequencing was peripheral blood. CDR3 residues: CASSDLAVETQYF. The CDR3 DNA reads as TGTGCCAGCAGTGATCTAGCCGTCGAGACCCAGTACTTC.